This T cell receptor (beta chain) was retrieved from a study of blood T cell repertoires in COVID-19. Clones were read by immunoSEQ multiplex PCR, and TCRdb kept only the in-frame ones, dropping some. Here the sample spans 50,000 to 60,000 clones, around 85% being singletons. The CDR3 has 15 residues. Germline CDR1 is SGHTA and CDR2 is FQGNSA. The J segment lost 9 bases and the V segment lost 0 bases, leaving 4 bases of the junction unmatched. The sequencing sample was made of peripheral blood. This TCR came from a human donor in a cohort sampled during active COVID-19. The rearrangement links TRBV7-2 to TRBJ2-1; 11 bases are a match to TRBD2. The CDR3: CASSLASGRAGEQFF. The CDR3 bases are TGTGCCAGCAGCTTAGCTAGCGGGAGGGCTGGTGAGCAGTTCTTC.